This TCR beta chain was documented in a study of a mutant IDH1 vaccine in newly diagnosed glioma. Study-wide background: There were roughly 60% males and around 40% females among treated patients, whose mean age was about 41 years. The therapy given earlier, which was standard therapy, consisted of radiotherapy, temozolomide, or both, and most of the patients received both. Study results and limitations: Pseudoprogression looked unconnected to shifts in top peripheral T cell clonotypes. Among all patients, vaccine-induced immune responses occurred in over 80%.

About this clone itself: The antigen is undetermined.

Clones were read by immunoSEQ multiplex PCR, and TCRdb kept only the in-frame ones, dropping some. The data hold 20,000 to 25,000 clones, with roughly four fifths observed a single time. This CDR3 is 13 amino acids long. Looked up from germline, CDR1 is SGHAT and CDR2 is FQNNGV. V gave up 0 bases and J gave up 4 bases, with 6 bases separating them. Time point defined: week 23, last vaccination. Doses comprised 300 ug of mutant IDH1 20-mer peptide each, plus topical imiquimod. The material was PBMCs, obtained from a glioma patient whose treatment included an IDH1 peptide vaccine. The TCR sequence derives from a man aged 25 to 45 with glioma. The J gene is TRBJ1-2, the V gene TRBV11-2; D unclear. The CDR3 sequence: CASSLERGYGYTF. The CDR3 DNA reads TGTGCCAGCAGCTTAGAGCGCGGCTATGGCTACACCTTC.